This T cell receptor (beta chain) emerged from a study of response to subunit inactivated influenza vaccine. Study observations and caveats: With each seasonal influenza vaccination, the authors suggested, few new T cells are recruited.

In TCRdb, the RT-PCR reads were re-called with MiXCR into one record per CDR3 protein. The data contain 630,000 or so distinct CDR3 sequences, around 16% of them singletons. Germline V gene data show CDR1 as ENHRY and CDR2 as SYGVKD. The CDR3 extends over 14 amino acids. Germline trimming cut 7 bases from V and 7 bases from J; bases unmatched to any gene: 11. With respect to this clonotype: Its antigen is still unknown.

The sequences come from PBMCs from blood, collected roughly 12 days after vaccination. The J gene is TRBJ2-7, the V gene TRBV10-3, with 9 positions matching TRBD1. This TCR derives from a man aged 45 to 65 who received an inactivated influenza vaccine. CDR3 sequence: CAITTQGAGGEQYF. The DNA for the CDR3 is TGTGCCATCACAACACAGGGGGCAGGAGGGGAGCAGTACTTC.